The entry that follows covers one TCR beta chain sequence. Produced via immunoSEQ multiplex PCR; TCRdb's table is partial and in-frame only. Of around 50,000 clones in the sample, roughly 85% were seen once. The data originate from a study of blood T cell repertoires in COVID-19. Study in general: PBMCs, B-cell-depleted T cells, or T cells provided the cDNA or gDNA that made up the material.

The CDR3 spans 17 residues. J gave up 7 bases and V 5 bases, and 16 bases lay outside the gene matches. From germline, CDR1 is MNHEY and CDR2 SVGEGT. The sequenced sample consisted of peripheral blood. The chain recombines TRBV6-2 or TRBV6-3 with TRBJ2-5; 10 nucleotides match TRBD1. This TCR was recovered from a human donor in a cohort sampled during active COVID-19. The CDR3 DNA follows: TGTGCCAGCAGTCCCACCATCCTCGAGACAGGGGGCGGGACCCAGTACTTC. Translated: CASSPTILETGGGTQYF.